Each of the 17 T cell receptor beta chains below was sequenced from the same sample in a study of shared clonotypes between healthy human individuals (dated by TCRdb to 2018 to 2021). Library preparation employed the immunoSEQ multiplex PCR assay. TCRdb took over this immuneACCESS table, retaining in-frame rearrangements with V and J assigned. Such tables are incomplete; in checked studies, under half of the missing clones stem from an unresolved V gene, and the remainder is unexplained. The sample data list over a million clones, and 98% of these were observed just once. Together, the top ten hold 0.4% to 0.55% of the sample. The sample was naive CD4+ T cells sorted from blood. According to the study, the label for this sample's cell subset or site signals: CD45RA+ positively selected. These receptor sequences come from a young man in good health.

The chain couples TRBV10-2 to TRBJ2-5; D is unclear. This CDR3 is built from 11 residues. Germline V lookup: CDR1 WSHSY, CDR2 SAAADI. Between the trimmed V and J ends, which lost 4 bases and 5 bases, there was a span of 5 bases. The CDR3 nucleotides read TGCGCCAGCAGTGTAGTCGAGACCCAGTACTTC. This encodes CASSVVETQYF.

The chain carries TRBV4-1 and TRBJ1-2, with TRBD1 identical over 7 bases. Germline trimming cut 1 base from V and 0 bases from J; bases unmatched to any gene: 2. The CDR3 is made up of 15 amino acids. The germline V gene encodes CDR1 MGHRA and CDR2 YSYEKL. CDR3 loop: CASSQAGTANYGYTF. The CDR3 DNA sequence: TGCGCCAGCAGCCAAGCCGGGACAGCTAACTATGGCTACACCTTC.

The chain is built from TRBV13 and TRBJ2-7, with D hard to call. This CDR3 has 14 residues. The germline V gene encodes CDR1 PRHDT and CDR2 FYEKMQ (reference sequence). Trimming removed 4 bases from V and 3 bases from J, with 13 bases in between. The CDR3 protein is CASSYRTLYYEQYF. CDR3 coding DNA: TGTGCCAGCAGCTACCGGACCCTCTACTACGAGCAGTACTTC.

The V gene is TRBV11-2, the J gene TRBJ2-7; TRBD2 aligns across 10 bases. With 2 bases clipped from V and 11 bases from J, the junction kept 15 bases outside the gene matches. The germline CDR1 and CDR2 sequences are SGHAT and FQNNGV. The CDR3 loop spans 16 amino acids. The CDR3: CASSLTLAGTRTIEYF. As DNA, the CDR3 is TGTGCCAGCAGCTTAACACTAGCGGGAACCAGAACGATTGAGTACTTC.

This clone was detected once. The V and J genes are TRBV5-4 and TRBJ2-3; no clear D gene. CDR3 length: 16 amino acids. Germline loops: CDR1 SGHNT, CDR2 YYREEE (reference sequence). The V gene lost 2 bases and the J gene lost 0 bases, with 13 bases spanning the gap. DNA for the CDR3: TGTGCCAGCAGCTTCCCCGGGCGTTCTAGCACAGATACGCAGTATTTT. Translating gives CASSFPGRSSTDTQYF.

The chain joins TRBV7-9 to TRBJ2-7; D is perhaps TRBD2 (6 bases). The V gene's germline CDR1 is SEHNR and CDR2 FQNEAQ (reference sequence). Trimming shortened V by 4 bases and J by 0 bases, and 10 bases separated the two germline ends. The CDR3 is 14 residues long. The CDR3 protein is CASSYSSVSYEQYF. The CDR3, as DNA: TGTGCCAGCAGCTACTCTAGCGTCTCCTACGAGCAGTACTTC.

The V call is TRBV5-1, the J call TRBJ2-5, with a weak D call TRBD1 (5 bases). CDR3 size: 15 residues. Germline values: CDR1 SGHRS, CDR2 YFSETQ. V dropped 2 bases and J dropped 1 base, with 12 bases sitting between them. CDR3 protein: CASSLYRTPQETQYF. As DNA, the CDR3 is TGCGCCAGCAGCTTATACAGGACACCCCAAGAGACCCAGTACTTC.

The genes are TRBV28 and TRBJ2-7; D gene unclear. Germline values: CDR1 MDHEN, CDR2 SYDVKM. The CDR3 contains 12 residues. V dropped 6 bases and J dropped 4 bases, with 10 bases sitting between them. CDR3 loop: CASSPERYEQYF. The CDR3 DNA sequence: TGTGCCAGCAGCCCAGAGAGGTACGAGCAGTACTTC.

The rearrangement links TRBV19 to TRBJ2-1; TRBD2 matches 11 bases. This CDR3 contains 19 residues. Germline loops: CDR1 LNHDA, CDR2 SQIVND (reference sequence). J lost 5 bases, V lost 2 bases, and 14 bases had no gene match. In DNA, the CDR3 is TGTGCCAGTAGTATAAGATCTAGCGGGAGGTCCGCGCTGGACAATGAGCAGTTCTTC. Its translation: CASSIRSSGRSALDNEQFF. Variable domain in full (rest from reference TRBV19 and TRBJ2-1): DGGITQSPKYLFRKEGQNVTLSCEQNLNHDAMYWYRQDPGQGLRLIYYSQIVNDFQKGDIAEGYSVSREKKESFPLTVTSAQKNPTAFYLCASSIRSSGRSALDNEQFFGPGTRLTVL.

In regard to this clone: In the same sample, other DNA sequences code for this CDR3. The chain links TRBV5-1 to TRBJ1-5; 9 bases are shared with TRBD1. CDR1 and CDR2 from the germline V gene are SGHRS and YFSETQ. CDR3 size: 15 residues. With V trimmed by 4 bases and J by 1 base, 3 bases remained unmatched. CDR3 nucleotide sequence: TGCGCCAGCAGCCCGGGGACAGGGAGCAATCAGCCCCAGCATTTT. Protein: CASSPGTGSNQPQHF.

This clone occurred once. The V call is TRBV6-6, the J call TRBJ2-5, with D hard to call. The germline CDR1 and CDR2 sequences are MNHNY and SVGAGI (reference sequence). The CDR3 has 13 residues. The germline V and J ends were trimmed by 2 bases and 7 bases, with 11 bases remaining between them. In nucleotides, the CDR3 is TGTGCCAGCAGTTACCCGACCGTGGGGACCCAGTACTTC. It translates to CASSYPTVGTQYF.

This chain connects TRBV7-2 to TRBJ1-1, with 8 nucleotides matching TRBD1. Looked up from germline, CDR1 is SGHTA and CDR2 is FQGNSA. This CDR3 contains 14 residues. The trim removed 2 bases at V and 4 bases at J, leaving 3 bases unmatched. This CDR3 is CASSLSGGITEAFF. The CDR3 nucleotides are TGTGCCAGCAGCTTATCAGGGGGCATCACTGAAGCTTTCTTT.

The chain uses TRBV19 and TRBJ1-5; D ambiguous. CDR3 length: 13 residues. The V and J ends lost 6 bases and 3 bases respectively, with 9 bases between them. Looked up from germline, CDR1 is LNHDA and CDR2 is SQIVND (reference sequence). DNA of the CDR3: TGTGCCAGTAGCGGCAGGTTCAATCAGCCCCAGCATTTT. This translates into CASSGRFNQPQHF.

The chain employs TRBV28 and TRBJ2-3; D is perhaps TRBD1 (6 bases). Looked up from germline, CDR1 is MDHEN and CDR2 is SYDVKM. The CDR3 has 14 amino acids. V lost 4 bases and J lost 1, with 9 bases in between. This CDR3 reads CASSSPGGTDTQYF. The CDR3 region has the DNA TGTGCCAGCAGTTCGCCAGGGGGCACAGATACGCAGTATTTT.

J is TRBJ2-1 and V is TRBV7-9; 7 bases are shared with TRBD2. CDR1 and CDR2 from the germline V gene are SEHNR and FQNEAQ (reference sequence). The CDR3 spans 13 residues. V was pared by 5 bases and J by 5 bases, with 3 bases of the junction left unmatched. CDR3 nucleotide sequence: TGTGCCAGCAGCCAACTAGCGAACAATGAGCAGTTCTTC. Translated, it gives CASSQLANNEQFF. Variable domain in full (rest from reference TRBV7-9 and TRBJ2-1): DTGVSQNPRHKITKRGQNVTFRCDPISEHNRLYWYRQTLGQGPEFLTYFQNEAQLEKSRLLSDRFSAERPKGSFSTLEIQRTEQGDSAMYLCASSQLANNEQFFGPGTRLTVL.

The chain recombines TRBV28 with TRBJ1-2; D gene ambiguous. V lost 2 bases to trimming and J lost 7 bases, with 11 bases between them. Germline CDR1 reads MDHEN; CDR2 reads SYDVKM. The CDR3 has 13 residues. CDR3: CASSLGTRGGYTF. The DNA of the CDR3 is TGTGCCAGCAGTTTAGGCACCCGAGGTGGCTACACCTTC.

The chain uses TRBV25-1 and TRBJ1-4; TRBD1 matches 7 bases. The CDR3 runs to 16 residues. Germline assignment: CDR1 MGHDK and CDR2 SYGVNS. The V gene end was trimmed by 6 bases and the J gene end by 5 bases; junction bases not matched to a gene: 12. CDR3 DNA: TGTGCCAGCAGCCAAGCTAGGACAGGAGGGAATGAAAAACTGTTTTTT. It encodes CASSQARTGGNEKLFF.